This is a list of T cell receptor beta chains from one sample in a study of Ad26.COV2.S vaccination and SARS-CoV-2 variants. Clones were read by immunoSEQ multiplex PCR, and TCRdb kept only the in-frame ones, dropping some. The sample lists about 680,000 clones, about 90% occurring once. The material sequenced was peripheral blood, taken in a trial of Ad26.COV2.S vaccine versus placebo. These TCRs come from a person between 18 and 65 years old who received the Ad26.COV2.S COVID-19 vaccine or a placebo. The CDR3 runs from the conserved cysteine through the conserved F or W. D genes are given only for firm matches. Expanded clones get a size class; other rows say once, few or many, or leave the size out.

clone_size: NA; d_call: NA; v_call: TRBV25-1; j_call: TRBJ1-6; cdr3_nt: TGTGCCAGCAGTCTCTTAGGGCCTCAGTATAATTCACCCCTCCACTTT; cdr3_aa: CASSLLGPQYNSPLHF
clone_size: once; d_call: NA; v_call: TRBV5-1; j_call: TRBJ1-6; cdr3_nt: TGCGCCAGCAGCTTGGAGGGGCCTATTAATTCACCCCTCCACTTT; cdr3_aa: CASSLEGPINSPLHF
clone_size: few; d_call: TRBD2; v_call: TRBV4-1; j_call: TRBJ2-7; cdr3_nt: TGCGCCAGCAGTCCCATGGGGGGAGGGCCCTACGAGCAGTACTTC; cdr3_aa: CASSPMGGGPYEQYF
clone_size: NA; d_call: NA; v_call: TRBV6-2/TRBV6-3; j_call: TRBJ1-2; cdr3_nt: TGTGCCAGCAGCCCAGGGATTACGGGGCTTAGACGTTCCGGTCCAGACTATGGCTACACCTTC; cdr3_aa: CASSPGITGLRRSGPDYGYTF
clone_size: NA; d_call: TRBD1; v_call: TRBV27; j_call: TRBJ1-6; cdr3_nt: TGTGCCAGCAGCCTAGGGGGCGCAGGGGTTCGTGCACCCCTCCACTTT; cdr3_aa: CASSLGGAGVRAPLHF
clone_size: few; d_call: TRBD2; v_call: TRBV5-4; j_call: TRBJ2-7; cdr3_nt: TGTGCCAGCAGTCGGACTAGCGGGGGAACCTACGAGCAGTACTTC; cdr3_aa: CASSRTSGGTYEQYF
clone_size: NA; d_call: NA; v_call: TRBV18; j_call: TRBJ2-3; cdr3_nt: TGTGCCAGCTCACCACCGCCAGATCTCACAGATACGCAGTATTTT; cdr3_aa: CASSPPPDLTDTQYF
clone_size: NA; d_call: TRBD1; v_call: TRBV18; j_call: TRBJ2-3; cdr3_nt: TGTGCCAGCTCAACTACAGGGGGCACAGATACGCAGTATTTT; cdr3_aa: CASSTTGGTDTQYF
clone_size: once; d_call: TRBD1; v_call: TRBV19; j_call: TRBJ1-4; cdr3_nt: TGTGCCAGTAGTGAACAGGGGGCTGGTAATGAAAAACTGTTTTTT; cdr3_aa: CASSEQGAGNEKLFF
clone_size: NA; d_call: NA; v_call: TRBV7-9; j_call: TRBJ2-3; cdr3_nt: TGTGCCAGCAGTCCAGAGGATGTATATACGCAGTATTTT; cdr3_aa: CASSPEDVYTQYF
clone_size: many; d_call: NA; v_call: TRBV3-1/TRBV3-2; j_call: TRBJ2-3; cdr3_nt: TGTGCCAGCAGCCAAAGTAGGACGGCACGCACAGATACGCAGTATTTT; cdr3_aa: CASSQSRTARTDTQYF
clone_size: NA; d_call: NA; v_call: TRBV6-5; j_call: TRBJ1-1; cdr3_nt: TGTGCCAGCAGTTCCTACCCGACAGGGAACACTGAAGCTTTCTTT; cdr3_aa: CASSSYPTGNTEAFF
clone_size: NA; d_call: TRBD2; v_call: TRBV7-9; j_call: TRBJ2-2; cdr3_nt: TGTGCCAGCAGCTTAGGGGCTAGCGGGGACACCGGGGAGCTGTTTTTT; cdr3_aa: CASSLGASGDTGELFF
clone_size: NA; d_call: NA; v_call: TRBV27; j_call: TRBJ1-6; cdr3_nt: TGTGCCAGCGGTAACTATAATTCACCCCTCCACTTT; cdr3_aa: CASGNYNSPLHF
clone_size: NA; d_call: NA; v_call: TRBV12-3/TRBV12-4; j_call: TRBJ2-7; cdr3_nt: TGTGCCAGCAGTTTGCAGGACCTAGGCGAGCAGTACTTC; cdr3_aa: CASSLQDLGEQYF
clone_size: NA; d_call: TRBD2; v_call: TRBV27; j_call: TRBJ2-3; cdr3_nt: TGTGCCAGCAGCTCTTGGACTAGCGGGACGCACGGAGATACGCAGTATTTT; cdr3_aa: CASSSWTSGTHGDTQYF
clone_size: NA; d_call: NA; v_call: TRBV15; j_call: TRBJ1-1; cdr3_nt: TGTGCCACCAGCAGGGGGGGGGAGAACACTGAAGCTTTCTTT; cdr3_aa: CATSRGGENTEAFF
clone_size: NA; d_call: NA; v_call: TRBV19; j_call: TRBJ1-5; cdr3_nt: TGTGCCAGTAGTATATGGTCTGGGGATCAGCCCCAGCATTTT; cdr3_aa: CASSIWSGDQPQHF
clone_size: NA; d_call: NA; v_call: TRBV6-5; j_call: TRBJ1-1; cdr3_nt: TGTGCCAGCAGTACGGTGAGCACTGAAGCTTTCTTT; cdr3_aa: CASSTVSTEAFF
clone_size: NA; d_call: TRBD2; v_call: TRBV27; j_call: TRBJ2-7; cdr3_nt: TGTGCCAGCAGTTTCCAGACCGTAGCGGGAGGAAGGGTTTACGAGCAGTACTTC; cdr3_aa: CASSFQTVAGGRVYEQYF
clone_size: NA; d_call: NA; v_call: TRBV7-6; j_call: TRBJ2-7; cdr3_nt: TGTGCCAGCAGCCTCCGGATTACAGGGCCGAAAACCTACGAGCAGTACTTC; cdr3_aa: CASSLRITGPKTYEQYF
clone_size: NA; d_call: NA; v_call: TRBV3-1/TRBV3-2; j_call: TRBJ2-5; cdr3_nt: TGTGCCAGCAGCTTACCGCTACAGGGAATTAAAGGCCAAGAGACCCAGTACTTC; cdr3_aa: CASSLPLQGIKGQETQYF
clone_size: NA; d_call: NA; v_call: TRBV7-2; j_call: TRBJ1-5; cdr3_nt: TGTGCCAGCAGTTCCCTGGGGTATAGCAATCAGCCCCAGCATTTT; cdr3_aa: CASSSLGYSNQPQHF
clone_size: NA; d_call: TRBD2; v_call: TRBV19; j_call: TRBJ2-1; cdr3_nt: TGTGCCAGTAGTATTTATAGCGGGAGAGGGTACAATGAGCAGTTCTTC; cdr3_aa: CASSIYSGRGYNEQFF
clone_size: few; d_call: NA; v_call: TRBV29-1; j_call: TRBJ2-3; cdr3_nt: TGCAGCGTTGAAAGTAGATTCACAGATACGCAGTATTTT; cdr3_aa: CSVESRFTDTQYF
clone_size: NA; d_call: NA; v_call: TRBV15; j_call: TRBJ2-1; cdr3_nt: TGTGCCACCAGCAGAGAATGGGGAGATTACAATGAGCAGTTCTTC; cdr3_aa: CATSREWGDYNEQFF
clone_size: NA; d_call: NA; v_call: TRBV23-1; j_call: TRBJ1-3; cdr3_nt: TGCGCCAGCAGTCAGGGAGGGGGAGGAAACACCATATATTTT; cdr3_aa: CASSQGGGGNTIYF
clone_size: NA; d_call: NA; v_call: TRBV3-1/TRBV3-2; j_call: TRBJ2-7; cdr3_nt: TGTGCCAGCAGCCAAAAAAGCCCATCAGGGCCCTATACCTACGAGCAGTACTTC; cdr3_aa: CASSQKSPSGPYTYEQYF
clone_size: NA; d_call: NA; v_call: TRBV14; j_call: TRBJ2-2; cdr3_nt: TGTGCCAGCAGCTTTATACACACCGGGGAGCTGTTTTTT; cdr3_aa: CASSFIHTGELFF
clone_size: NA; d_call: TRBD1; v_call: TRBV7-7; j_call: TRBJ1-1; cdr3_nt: TGTGCTAGCAGCCATGACAGGGGGCGGGACAAGAACACTGAAGCTTTCTTT; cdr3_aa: CASSHDRGRDKNTEAFF
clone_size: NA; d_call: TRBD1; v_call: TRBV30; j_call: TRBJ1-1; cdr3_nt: TGTGCCTGGAGTCCCGGACAGGGCCCTGAAGCTTTCTTT; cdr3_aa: CAWSPGQGPEAFF
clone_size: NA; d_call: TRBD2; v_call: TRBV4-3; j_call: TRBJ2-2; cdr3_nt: TGCGCCAGCAGCCAAGATACTAGCGGGACCGGGGAGCTGTTTTTT; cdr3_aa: CASSQDTSGTGELFF
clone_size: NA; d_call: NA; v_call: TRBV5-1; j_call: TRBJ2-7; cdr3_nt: TGCGCCAGCAGCTTTGACGGCTACGAGCAGTACTTC; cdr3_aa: CASSFDGYEQYF
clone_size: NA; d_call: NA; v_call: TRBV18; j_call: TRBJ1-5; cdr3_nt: TGTGCCAGCTCACCTGTGGATCTGACAGCAATCAATCAGCCCCAGCATTTT; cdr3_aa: CASSPVDLTAINQPQHF
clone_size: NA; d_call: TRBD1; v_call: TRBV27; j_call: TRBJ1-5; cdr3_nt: TGTGCCAGCAGTTTTGTGGGAACAGGGGGCTTAAATCAGCCCCAGCATTTT; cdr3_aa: CASSFVGTGGLNQPQHF
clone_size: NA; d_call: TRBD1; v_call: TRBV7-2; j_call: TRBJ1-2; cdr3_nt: TGTGCCAGCAGCGTCGACAGGGCACAGGGCTACACCTTC; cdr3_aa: CASSVDRAQGYTF
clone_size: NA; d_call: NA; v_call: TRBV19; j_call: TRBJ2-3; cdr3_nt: TGTGCCAGTAGTCTTGGGGGGGCTAGCACAGATACGCAGTATTTT; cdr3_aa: CASSLGGASTDTQYF
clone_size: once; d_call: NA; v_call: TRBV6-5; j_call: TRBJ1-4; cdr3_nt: TGTGCCAGCAGCCCCGGATGGGCAAAACTGTTTTTT; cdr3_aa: CASSPGWAKLFF
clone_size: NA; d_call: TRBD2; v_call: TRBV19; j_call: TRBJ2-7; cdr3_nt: TGTGCCAGTAGTATGGTAGCGGGAGCGACGAACTTCTACGAGCAGTACTTC; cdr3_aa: CASSMVAGATNFYEQYF
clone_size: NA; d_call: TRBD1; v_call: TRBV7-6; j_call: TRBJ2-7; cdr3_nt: TGTGCCAGCAGCTTGGGGACAGGGCTCGAGCAGTACTTC; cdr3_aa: CASSLGTGLEQYF
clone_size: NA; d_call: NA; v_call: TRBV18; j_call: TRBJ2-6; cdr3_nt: TGTGCCAGCTCACCAAACCACTCTGGGGCCAACGTCCTGACTTTC; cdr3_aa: CASSPNHSGANVLTF
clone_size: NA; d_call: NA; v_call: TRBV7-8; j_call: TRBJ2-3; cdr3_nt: TGTGCCAGCAGCTTACCTCGGTCCACAGATACGCAGTATTTT; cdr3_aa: CASSLPRSTDTQYF
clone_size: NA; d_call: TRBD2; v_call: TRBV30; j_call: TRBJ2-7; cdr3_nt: TGTGCCTCCGCGGGACTAGCGGGAAGCTCCTACGAGCAGTACTTC; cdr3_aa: CASAGLAGSSYEQYF
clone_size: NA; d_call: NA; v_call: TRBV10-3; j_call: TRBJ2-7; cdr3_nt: TGTGCCATCAGTCCCTTCGAAGGAGAGGGGGATGAGTACTTC; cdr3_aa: CAISPFEGEGDEYF
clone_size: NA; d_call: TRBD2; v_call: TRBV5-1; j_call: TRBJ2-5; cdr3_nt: TGCGCCAGCAGCCCGCCCACGACTAGCGGTCAAGAGACCCAGTACTTC; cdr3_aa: CASSPPTTSGQETQYF
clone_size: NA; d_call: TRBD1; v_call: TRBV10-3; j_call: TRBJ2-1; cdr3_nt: TGTGCCATCAGTGAGAAGGGGGCCCCCTACAATGAGCAGTTCTTC; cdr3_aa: CAISEKGAPYNEQFF
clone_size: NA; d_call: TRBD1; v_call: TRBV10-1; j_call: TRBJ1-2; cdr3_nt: TGCGCCAGCAGTGAGTCGAATTTCAGGGACAGGGGGTGCTATGGCTACACCTTC; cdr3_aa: CASSESNFRDRGCYGYTF
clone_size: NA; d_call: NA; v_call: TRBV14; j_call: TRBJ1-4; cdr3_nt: TGTGCCAGCAGCCAATCCGAGACACAACTGTTTTTT; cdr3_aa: CASSQSETQLFF
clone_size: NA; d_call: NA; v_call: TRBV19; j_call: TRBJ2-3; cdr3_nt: TGTGCCAGTAGTATCCTAAGGACGAGCACAGATACGCAGTATTTT; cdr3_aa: CASSILRTSTDTQYF